This T cell receptor beta chain was recovered during a study of CD8+ T cells in alopecia areata (dated by TCRdb to the late 2010s). Study-level background: The treated patients, all with moderate-to-severe alopecia areata, were enrolled in an open-label pilot trial of oral tofacitinib given at 5 to 10 mg twice daily. Biopsies were taken from tofacitinib-treated patients at baseline and at 4 and 24 weeks of treatment, and a later scalp biopsy was taken in several of the tofacitinib-treated patients. Tofacitinib was given for 6 to 18 months, followed by 6 months of follow-up off drug to assess delayed response and recurrence. TCRbeta CDR3 regions were amplified by immunoSEQ multiplex PCR using 35 Vbeta forward and 13 Jbeta reverse primers. RNA came from the PAXgene miRNA kit for fixed scalp, the miRNeasy kit for PBMCs, and the RNeasy kit for mouse skin. Scalp tissue and sorted CD4+ and CD8+ peripheral blood T cells from patchy and totalis/universalis alopecia areata patients and from healthy controls were covered by human TCRbeta sequencing. Scalp clonality was compared among normal scalp (n=4), patchy alopecia areata scalp (n=8), and alopecia totalis/universalis scalp (n=8). For the treated patients, the SALT score, which quantifies what percentage of scalp surface area is affected, served as the measure of disease severity. To study T cell clonal expansion in alopecia areata, the researchers applied high-throughput TCRbeta sequencing to both the C3H/HeJ mouse model and human patients.

The sample's treatment or condition, from its label and the paper: oral pan-JAK inhibitor, 5-10 mg twice daily. Lesional scalp punch biopsies and peripheral blood were obtained from alopecia areata patients. After PBMCs were isolated by density centrifugation and stained for CD3, CD4 and CD8, a FACSAria was used to sort CD4+ and CD8+ T cells. Broad study findings and their caveats: Because the treated cohort was small and included a single nonresponder, larger studies are needed to assess links between baseline CD8+ expansion and response. Compared with mice, TCR sequences shared between patients were less clear, possibly partly because of HLA diversity across the patient population. Compared with normal scalp, lesional scalp, particularly in alopecia totalis/universalis, had higher clonality and more expanded CD8+ clones, which suggests antigenic drive. Unlike mouse skin, where gammadelta T cells dominate, normal human skin contains resident alphabeta T cells that get sequenced too, which complicates analysis of the scalp TCR repertoire. Tofacitinib significantly lowered scalp clonality and the number of expanded CD8+ clones among the top 100 scalp clones. Many expanded lesional clones persisted in scalp and blood during tofacitinib treatment, which may partly explain relapse after stopping treatment.

The library was built by means of the immunoSEQ multiplex PCR assay. To provide template for TCR sequencing, every sample had RNA extracted and reverse transcribed into cDNA. First-strand cDNA was synthesized using SuperScript III with a 2:1 mix of oligo-dT and random hexamers. A synthetic immune receptor repertoire was used to assess amplification bias, and residual bias was removed computationally. On the study's bioinformatics: Raw reads were preprocessed to remove errors, and CDR3 was defined according to IMGT conventions as the region from the conserved cysteine to phenylalanine. Clonality was calculated as 1 minus Shannon entropy normalized by log2 of the number of productive unique TCRs. Whether each scalp clone was CD4 or CD8 was inferred by checking scalp TCRbeta sequences against the CD4 and CD8 repertoires from sorted blood. TCRdb took this table from immuneACCESS and kept in-frame rearrangements with V and J called. Such tables lack part of the clones; where checked against another copy, unresolved V genes explain under half of the gap, and the rest is unexplained. The V and J calls and clone size were taken over from that table, and D and trimming were inferred from the DNA. For this sample there are fewer than 250,000 clones; less than 50% appear just once. The top ten constitute 2% to 3% of the sample.

Points on this clone: Its recognized antigen is unknown. Base qualities are not recorded, but no much larger clone differs from it by a single base.

The TCR sequence derives from a human donor with alopecia areata. The source was CD4+ T cells sorted from blood, collected at approximately week 36, from a patient treated with tofacitinib.

The sequenced DNA: TGTGCCTGGAGTTCAGCTTTCGGGACAGGGCTCTCCGAGCAGTACTTC. Translated, this gives CAWSSAFGTGLSEQYF. The chain couples TRBV30 to TRBJ2-7; 9 bases in the middle match TRBD1. V and J are trimmed by 2 bases and 6 bases, and the gene matches miss 14 bases of the junction. There are 16 amino acids in the CDR3, from cysteine to phenylalanine inclusive. Only the CDR3 DNA is retained, 48 bases long and in frame from the first base. The germline V gene encodes CDR1 GTSNPN and CDR2 SVGIG (reference sequence).